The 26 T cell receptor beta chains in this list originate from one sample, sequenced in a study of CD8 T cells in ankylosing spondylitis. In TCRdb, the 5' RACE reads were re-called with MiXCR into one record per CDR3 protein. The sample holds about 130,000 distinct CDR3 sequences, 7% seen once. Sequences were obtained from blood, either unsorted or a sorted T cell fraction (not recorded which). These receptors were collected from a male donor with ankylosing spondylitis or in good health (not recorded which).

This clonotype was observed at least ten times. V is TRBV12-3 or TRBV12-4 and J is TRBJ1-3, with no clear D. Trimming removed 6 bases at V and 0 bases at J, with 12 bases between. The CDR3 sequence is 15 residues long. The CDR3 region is CASRFIGISGNTIYF. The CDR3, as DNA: TGTGCCAGCAGATTTATAGGAATCTCTGGAAACACCATATATTTT.

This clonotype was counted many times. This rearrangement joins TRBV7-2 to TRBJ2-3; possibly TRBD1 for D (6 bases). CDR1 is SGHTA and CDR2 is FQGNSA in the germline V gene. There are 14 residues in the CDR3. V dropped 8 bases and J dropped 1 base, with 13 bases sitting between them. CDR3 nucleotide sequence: TGTGCCAGCGGCCCGACAGGACGCACAGATACGCAGTATTTT. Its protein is CASGPTGRTDTQYF.

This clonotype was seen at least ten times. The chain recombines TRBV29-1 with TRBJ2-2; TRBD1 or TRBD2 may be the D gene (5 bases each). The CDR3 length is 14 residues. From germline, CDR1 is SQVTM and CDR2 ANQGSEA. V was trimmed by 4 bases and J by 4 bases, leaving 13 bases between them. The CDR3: CSVAVRDGTGELFF. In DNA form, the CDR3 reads TGCAGCGTTGCGGTACGGGACGGCACCGGGGAGCTGTTTTTT.

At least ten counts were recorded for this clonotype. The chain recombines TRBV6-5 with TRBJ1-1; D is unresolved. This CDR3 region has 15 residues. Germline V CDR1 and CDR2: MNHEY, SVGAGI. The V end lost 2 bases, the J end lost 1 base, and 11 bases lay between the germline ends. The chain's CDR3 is CASSYSVVGNTEAFF. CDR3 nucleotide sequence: TGTGCCAGCAGTTACAGCGTCGTGGGGAACACTGAAGCTTTCTTT.

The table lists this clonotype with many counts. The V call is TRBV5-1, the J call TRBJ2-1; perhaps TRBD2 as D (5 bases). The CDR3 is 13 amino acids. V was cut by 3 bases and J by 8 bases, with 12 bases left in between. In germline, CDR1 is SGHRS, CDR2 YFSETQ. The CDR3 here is CASSSGISDEQFF. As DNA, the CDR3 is TGCGCCAGCAGCTCCGGGATATCGGATGAGCAGTTCTTC.

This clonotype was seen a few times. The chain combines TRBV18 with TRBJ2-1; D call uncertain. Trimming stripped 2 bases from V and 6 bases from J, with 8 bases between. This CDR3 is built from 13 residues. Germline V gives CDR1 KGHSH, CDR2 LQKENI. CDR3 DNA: TGTGCCAGCTCACCAGCAGAATTCAATGAGCAGTTCTTC. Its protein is CASSPAEFNEQFF.

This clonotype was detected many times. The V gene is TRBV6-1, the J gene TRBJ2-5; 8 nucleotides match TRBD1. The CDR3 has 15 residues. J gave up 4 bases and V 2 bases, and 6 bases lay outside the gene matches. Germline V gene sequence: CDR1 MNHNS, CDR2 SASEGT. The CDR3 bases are TGTGCCAGCAGTGAACAGTGGACAGGGAGAGAGACCCAGTACTTC. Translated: CASSEQWTGRETQYF.

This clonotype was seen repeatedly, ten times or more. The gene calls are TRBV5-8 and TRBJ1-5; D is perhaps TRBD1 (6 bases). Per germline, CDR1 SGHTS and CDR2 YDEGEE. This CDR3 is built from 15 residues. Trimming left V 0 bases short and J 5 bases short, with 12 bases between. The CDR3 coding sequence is TGTGCCAGCAGCTTGGCCGAGGGGGGCCATCAGCCCCAGCATTTT. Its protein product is CASSLAEGGHQPQHF.

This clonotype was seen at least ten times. CDR3 nucleotide sequence: TGTGCCCCCGATGGCGTTTTTTCGTCGAACACTGAAGCTTTCTTT. It yields the protein CAPDGVFSSNTEAFF. The rearrangement uses TRBV7-9 and TRBJ1-1; D call uncertain. Germline V CDR1 and CDR2: SEHNR, FQNEAQ (reference sequence). The ends were cut back, 11 bases at V and 1 base at J, with 20 bases in the middle. CDR3 size: 15 residues.

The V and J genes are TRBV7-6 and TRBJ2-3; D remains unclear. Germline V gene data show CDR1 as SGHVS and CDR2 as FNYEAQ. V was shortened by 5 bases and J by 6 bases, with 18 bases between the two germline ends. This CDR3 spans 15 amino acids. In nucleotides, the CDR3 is TGTGCCAGCAGCCCACTTCCAGTTCGGTCTGATACGCAGTATTTT. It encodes CASSPLPVRSDTQYF.

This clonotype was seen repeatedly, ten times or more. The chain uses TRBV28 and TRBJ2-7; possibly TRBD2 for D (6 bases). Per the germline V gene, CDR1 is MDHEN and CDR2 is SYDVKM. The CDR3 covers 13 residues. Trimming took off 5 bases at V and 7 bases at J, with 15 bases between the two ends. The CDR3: CASSKPGTREQYF. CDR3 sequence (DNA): TGTGCCAGCAGTAAGCCCGGGACTCGAGAGCAGTACTTC. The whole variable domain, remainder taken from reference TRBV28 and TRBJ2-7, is DVKVTQSSRYLVKRTGEKVFLECVQDMDHENMFWYRQDPGLGLRLIYFSYDVKMKEKGDIPEGYSVSREKKERFSLILESASTNQTSMYLCASSKPGTREQYFGPGTRLTVT.

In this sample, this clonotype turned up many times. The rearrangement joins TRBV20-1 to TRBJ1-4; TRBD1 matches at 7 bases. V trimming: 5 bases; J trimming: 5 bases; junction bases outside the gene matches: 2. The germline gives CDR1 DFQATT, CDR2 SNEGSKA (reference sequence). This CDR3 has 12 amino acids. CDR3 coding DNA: TGCAGTGCTGCGGACAGGAATGAAAAACTGTTTTTT. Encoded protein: CSAADRNEKLFF.

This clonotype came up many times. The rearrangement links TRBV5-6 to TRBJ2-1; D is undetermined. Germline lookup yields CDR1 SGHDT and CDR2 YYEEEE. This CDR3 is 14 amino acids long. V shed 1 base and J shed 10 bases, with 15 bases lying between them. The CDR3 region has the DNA TGTGCCAGCAGCTTGTTAAGGTCTGCCAAGGAGCAGTTCTTC. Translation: CASSLLRSAKEQFF.

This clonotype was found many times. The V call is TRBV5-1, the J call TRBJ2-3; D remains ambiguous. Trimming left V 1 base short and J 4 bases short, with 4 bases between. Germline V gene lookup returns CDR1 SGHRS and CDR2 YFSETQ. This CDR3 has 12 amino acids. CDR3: CASSLIADTQYF. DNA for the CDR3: TGCGCCAGCAGCTTGATCGCAGATACGCAGTATTTT.

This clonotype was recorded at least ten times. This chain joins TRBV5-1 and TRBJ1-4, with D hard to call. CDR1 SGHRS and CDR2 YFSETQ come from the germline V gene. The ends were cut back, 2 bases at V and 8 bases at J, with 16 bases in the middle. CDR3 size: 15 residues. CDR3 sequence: CASSFPRAGGEKLFF. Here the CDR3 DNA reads TGCGCCAGCAGCTTCCCCCGGGCCGGAGGCGAAAAACTGTTTTTT.

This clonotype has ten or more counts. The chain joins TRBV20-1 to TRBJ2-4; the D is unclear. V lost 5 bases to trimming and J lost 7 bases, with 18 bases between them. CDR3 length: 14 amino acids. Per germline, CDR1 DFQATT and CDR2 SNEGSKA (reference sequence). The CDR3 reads CSAGARAKGNIQYF. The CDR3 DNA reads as TGCAGTGCTGGTGCCCGGGCCAAAGGGAACATTCAGTACTTC.

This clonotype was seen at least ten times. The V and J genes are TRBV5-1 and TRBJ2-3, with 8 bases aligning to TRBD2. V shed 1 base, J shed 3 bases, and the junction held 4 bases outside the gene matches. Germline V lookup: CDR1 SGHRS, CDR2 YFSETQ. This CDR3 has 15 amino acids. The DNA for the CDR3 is TGCGCCAGCAGCTTGTCGAGACTAGCGACAGATACGCAGTATTTT. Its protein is CASSLSRLATDTQYF.

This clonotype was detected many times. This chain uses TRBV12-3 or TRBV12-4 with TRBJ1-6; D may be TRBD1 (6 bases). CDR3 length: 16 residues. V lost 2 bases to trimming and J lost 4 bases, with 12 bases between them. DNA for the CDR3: TGTGCCAGCAGTTTACAGGGGACAACTTATAATTCACCCCTCCACTTT. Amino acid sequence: CASSLQGTTYNSPLHF.

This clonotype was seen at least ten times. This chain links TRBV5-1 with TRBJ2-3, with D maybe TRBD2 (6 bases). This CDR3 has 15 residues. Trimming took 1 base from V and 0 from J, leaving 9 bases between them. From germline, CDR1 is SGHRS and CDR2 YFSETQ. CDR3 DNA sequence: TGCGCCAGCAGCTTGTTTGGGACTAGCACAGATACGCAGTATTTT. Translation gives CASSLFGTSTDTQYF.

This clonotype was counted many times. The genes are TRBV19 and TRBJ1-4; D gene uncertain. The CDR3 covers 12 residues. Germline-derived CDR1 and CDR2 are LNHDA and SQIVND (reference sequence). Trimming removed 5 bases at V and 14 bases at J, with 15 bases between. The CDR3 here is CASSHDLHLLFF. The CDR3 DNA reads TGTGCCAGTAGTCATGACCTCCACCTCCTGTTTTTT.

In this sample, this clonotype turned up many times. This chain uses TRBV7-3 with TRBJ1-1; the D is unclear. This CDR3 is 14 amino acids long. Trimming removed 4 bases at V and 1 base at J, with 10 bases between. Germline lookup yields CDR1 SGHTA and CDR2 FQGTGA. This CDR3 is CASSSETENTEAFF. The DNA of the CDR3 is TGTGCCAGCAGCTCCGAGACGGAGAACACTGAAGCTTTCTTT.

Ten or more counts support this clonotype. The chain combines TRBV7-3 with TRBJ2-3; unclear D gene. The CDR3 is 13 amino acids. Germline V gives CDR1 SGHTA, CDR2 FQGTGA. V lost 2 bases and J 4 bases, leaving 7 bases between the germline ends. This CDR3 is CASSLFIPDTQYF. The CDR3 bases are TGTGCCAGCAGCTTATTTATCCCAGATACGCAGTATTTT.

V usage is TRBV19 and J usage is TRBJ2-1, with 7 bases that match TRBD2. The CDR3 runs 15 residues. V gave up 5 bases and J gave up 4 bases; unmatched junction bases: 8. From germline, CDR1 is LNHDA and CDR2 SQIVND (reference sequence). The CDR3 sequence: CASSWGSGLYNEQFF. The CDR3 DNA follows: TGTGCCAGTAGTTGGGGTAGCGGGCTATACAATGAGCAGTTCTTC.

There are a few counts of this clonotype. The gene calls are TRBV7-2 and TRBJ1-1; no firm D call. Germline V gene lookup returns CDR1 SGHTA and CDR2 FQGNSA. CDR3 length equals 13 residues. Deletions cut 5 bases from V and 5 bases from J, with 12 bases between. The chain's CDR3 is CASSPGKRTEAFF. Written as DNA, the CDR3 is TGTGCCAGCAGCCCCGGCAAGCGAACTGAAGCTTTCTTT.

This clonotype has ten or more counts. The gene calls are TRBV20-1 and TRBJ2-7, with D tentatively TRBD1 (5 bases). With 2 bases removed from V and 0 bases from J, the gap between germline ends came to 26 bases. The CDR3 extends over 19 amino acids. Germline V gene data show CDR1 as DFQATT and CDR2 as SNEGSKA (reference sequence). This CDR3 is CSARHTDSSPQTLSYEQYF. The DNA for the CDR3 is TGCAGTGCTAGACACACCGACAGCAGTCCCCAAACCCTCTCCTACGAGCAGTACTTC.

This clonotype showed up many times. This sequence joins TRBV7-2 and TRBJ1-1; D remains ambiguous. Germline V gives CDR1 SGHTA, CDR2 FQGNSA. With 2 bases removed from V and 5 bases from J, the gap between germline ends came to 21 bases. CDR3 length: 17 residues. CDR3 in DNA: TGTGCCAGCAGCTTATCATCGGGCTACCAGTGGAGAACTGAAGCTTTCTTT. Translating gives CASSLSSGYQWRTEAFF. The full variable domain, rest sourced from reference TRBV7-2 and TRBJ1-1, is GAGVSQSPSNKVTEKGKDVELRCDPISGHTALYWYRQSLGQGLEFLIYFQGNSAPDKSGLPSDRFSAERTGGSVSTLTIQRTQQEDSAVYLCASSLSSGYQWRTEAFFGQGTRLTVV.